The rows below give T cell receptor beta chains drawn from one sample of a study of graft-versus-host responses after intestinal transplantation. TCRdb's copy holds only in-frame clones and misses some; the assay was immunoSEQ multiplex PCR. The table records some 45,000 clones, roughly nine tenths of them present only once. Sequencing used PBMCs, obtained 524 days after transplant. All receptors come from a human patient who received an intestinal transplant, so some T cells may come from the graft donor. The CDR3 runs from the conserved cysteine through the conserved F or W. D genes are given only for firm matches.

TRBV5-4,TRBJ1-4,14,-,CASSLGGKDEKLFF,TGTGCCAGCAGCTTAGGAGGGAAGGATGAAAAACTGTTTTTT
TRBV7-9,TRBJ2-2,13,TRBD1,CASRDSNTGELFF,TGTGCCAGCCGGGACAGTAACACCGGGGAGCTGTTTTTT
TRBV7-3,TRBJ2-1,13,-,CASNEAGGNEQFF,TGTGCCAGCAACGAGGCAGGTGGCAATGAGCAGTTCTTC
TRBV7-9,TRBJ1-2,15,-,CASSLVGRNNYGYTF,TGTGCCAGCAGCTTAGTGGGACGCAACAACTATGGCTACACCTTC
TRBV5-1,TRBJ2-7,14,-,CASSLGGGSYEQYF,TGCGCCAGCAGCTTGGGTGGTGGCTCCTACGAGCAGTACTTC
TRBV28,TRBJ2-5,13,-,CASSAPGQETQYF,TGTGCCAGCAGTGCGCCGGGACAAGAGACCCAGTACTTC
TRBV28,TRBJ1-4,16,TRBD1,CASSLSPGTGDEKLFF,TGTGCCAGCAGTTTAAGCCCCGGGACAGGCGATGAAAAACTGTTTTTT
TRBV28,TRBJ1-1,11,-,CASRGNTEAFF,TGTGCCAGCAGGGGGAACACTGAAGCTTTCTTT
TRBV5-8,TRBJ1-5,14,-,CASSAGPFRQPQHF,TGTGCCAGCAGCGCTGGGCCTTTCAGGCAGCCCCAGCATTTT
TRBV28,TRBJ1-1,15,-,CASRPTGTPNTEAFF,TGTGCCAGCAGGCCGACCGGGACACCGAACACTGAAGCTTTCTTT
TRBV19,TRBJ2-2,13,-,CASSIDRAGELFF,TGTGCCAGTAGTATAGACAGGGCCGGGGAGCTGTTTTTT
TRBV7-2,TRBJ2-3,15,TRBD2,CASSRTSGNADTQYF,TGTGCCAGCAGTCGGACTAGCGGGAACGCAGATACGCAGTATTTT
TRBV9,TRBJ2-5,15,TRBD2,CASSVTGGPRETQYF,TGTGCCAGCAGCGTTACGGGAGGGCCCCGAGAGACCCAGTACTTC
TRBV4-1,TRBJ2-1,14,-,CASSQEGGGDEQFF,TGCGCCAGCAGCCAAGAGGGGGGAGGTGATGAGCAGTTCTTC
TRBV7-9,TRBJ1-1,11,-,CASRWGSEAFF,TGTGCCAGCAGGTGGGGTTCCGAGGCTTTCTTT
TRBV11-3,TRBJ1-1,12,-,CASSPGGVRAFF,TGTGCCAGCAGCCCCGGAGGGGTGAGAGCTTTCTTT